What follows are 20 T cell receptor beta chains derived from one specimen sequenced in a study of blood T cells in healthy people across ages. A second roughly 7 to 11 cycle PCR used barcoded and J-beta primers. TCRdb redid the calling of the 5' RACE reads with MiXCR, one entry per CDR3 protein. The sample consists of around 400,000 distinct CDR3 sequences, about half of them appearing once. Sequenced: blood. All receptors come from a man in his sixties in good health.

This clonotype was seen only a few times. V is TRBV7-2 and J is TRBJ2-5; unclear D gene. Trimming took 8 bases from V and 2 from J, leaving 12 bases between them. There are 13 residues in the CDR3. Germline assignment: CDR1 SGHTA and CDR2 FQGNSA. The CDR3 DNA is TGTGCCAGCGCTAGGACGCCTCAAGAGACCCAGTACTTC. This codes for CASARTPQETQYF.

V usage is TRBV11-2 and J usage is TRBJ2-2, with a tentative D call TRBD2 (5 bases). Trimming left V 5 bases short and J 2 bases short, with 12 bases between. Germline V gives CDR1 SGHAT, CDR2 FQNNGV. The CDR3 extends over 15 amino acids. The CDR3 spells CASSPFSGNTGELFF. The CDR3 DNA sequence: TGTGCCAGCAGCCCCTTTTCGGGAAACACCGGGGAGCTGTTTTTT.

This clonotype has a handful of counts. The chain is built from TRBV25-1 and TRBJ2-3; D tentatively reads TRBD1 or TRBD2 (6 bases each). The germline V gene encodes CDR1 MGHDK and CDR2 SYGVNS. The V and J ends lost 7 bases and 8 bases respectively, with 10 bases between them. This CDR3 contains 11 residues. The CDR3 sequence: CASTKGGTQYF. CDR3 in DNA: TGTGCCAGCACGAAGGGGGGTACGCAGTATTTT.

This clonotype was counted at least ten times. The chain uses TRBV7-2 and TRBJ2-7; tentative D call: TRBD2 (6 bases). CDR1 SGHTA and CDR2 FQGNSA come from the germline V gene. The CDR3 loop spans 15 amino acids. The V gene lost 5 bases and the J gene lost 2 bases, with 16 bases spanning the gap. CDR3 residues: CASSPPGLKAYEQYF. The CDR3 DNA reads as TGTGCCAGCAGCCCCCCGGGACTGAAGGCCTACGAGCAGTACTTC.

This clonotype was counted ten times or more. V usage is TRBV27 and J usage is TRBJ1-2; 9 bases are a match to TRBD1. After removal of 4 bases from V and 4 bases from J, the junction contained 1 base not matched to a gene. The CDR3 contains 13 residues. Germline CDR1 is MNHEY and CDR2 is SMNVEV (reference sequence). In DNA form, the CDR3 reads TGTGCCAGCAGTTCACAGGGGGCCTATGGCTACACCTTC. It encodes CASSSQGAYGYTF.

V usage is TRBV3-1 and J usage is TRBJ2-5; TRBD1 matches 9 bases. The J call could be wrong; TRBJ2-7 is a better fit for the DNA end. Germline V lookup: CDR1 LGHDT, CDR2 YNNKEL (reference sequence). CDR3 length equals 15 residues. CDR3 region: CASSPRGTGFHEQYF. CDR3 bases: TGTGCCAGCAGCCCTCGGGGGACAGGGTTCCACGAGCAGTACTTC.

The chain couples TRBV3-1 to TRBJ2-3; no reliable D call. This CDR3 is built from 13 residues. V shed 4 bases and J shed 6 bases, with 11 bases lying between them. CDR1 and CDR2 from the germline V gene are LGHDT and YNNKEL (reference sequence). In DNA form, the CDR3 reads TGTGCCAGCAGCCCCTCCCGGCGGGATACGCAGTATTTT. It is translated as CASSPSRRDTQYF.

The chain couples TRBV5-1 to TRBJ2-5; D may be TRBD2 (5 bases). The closer fit of TRBJ2-7 to the DNA end suggests the J call may be wrong. CDR3 length equals 13 residues. The V gene's germline CDR1 is SGHRS and CDR2 YFSETQ. The CDR3 coding sequence is TGCGCCAGCAGCTTGAGCCTAGCCGACGAGCAGTACTTC. Its translation: CASSLSLADEQYF.

This clonotype was observed a handful of times. This chain links TRBV29-1 with TRBJ2-2; D is uncertain. The CDR3 is 13 amino acids. Germline V gives CDR1 SQVTM, CDR2 ANQGSEA. V was trimmed by 3 bases and J by 1 base, leaving 6 bases between them. CDR3 loop: CSVDGRNTGELFF. The CDR3 nucleotides read TGCAGCGTTGACGGACGGAACACCGGGGAGCTGTTTTTT.

This clonotype was observed a few times. The chain couples TRBV3-1 to TRBJ2-7, with TRBD2 identical over 8 bases. From germline, CDR1 is LGHDT and CDR2 YNNKEL (reference sequence). The CDR3 has 15 residues. The J segment lost 4 bases and the V segment lost 5 bases, leaving 10 bases of the junction unmatched. This CDR3 is CASSATSATQYEQYF. The CDR3 DNA sequence: TGTGCCAGCAGCGCGACTAGCGCCACACAATACGAGCAGTACTTC.

This clonotype appeared a few times. The chain carries TRBV5-5 and TRBJ2-6, with D possibly being TRBD2 (5 bases). Germline CDR1 is SGHKS and CDR2 is YYEKEE (reference sequence). Trimming took off 1 base at V and 0 bases at J, with 14 bases between the two ends. The CDR3 runs to 18 residues. CDR3 sequence reads: CASSLSLGVVSGANVLTF. The CDR3 region has the DNA TGTGCCAGCAGCTTGTCGCTGGGAGTAGTCTCTGGGGCCAACGTCCTGACTTTC.

The J gene is TRBJ1-2, the V gene TRBV7-2; TRBD1 aligns across 11 bases. Germline trimming cut 4 bases from V and 4 bases from J; bases unmatched to any gene: 5. The germline V gene encodes CDR1 SGHTA and CDR2 FQGNSA. The CDR3 runs 15 residues. CDR3 in DNA: TGTGCCAGCAGCTCCCGGACAGGGGGCAGCTATGGCTACACCTTC. This gives the protein CASSSRTGGSYGYTF.

The chain has TRBV9 and TRBJ2-1; TRBD2 matches at 13 bases. CDR3 length: 14 amino acids. Per the germline V gene, CDR1 is SGDLS and CDR2 is YYNGEE. The V gene end was trimmed by 5 bases and the J gene end by 10 bases; junction bases not matched to a gene: 6. The CDR3 region is CASRGTSGVGEQFF. As DNA, the CDR3 is TGTGCCAGCAGGGGGACTAGCGGGGTAGGCGAGCAGTTCTTC.

This clonotype was recorded many times. The CDR3 loop reads CSGDTGTGAGYTF. CDR3 sequence (DNA): TGCAGCGGTGATACCGGGACAGGGGCTGGCTACACCTTC. This chain uses TRBV29-1 with TRBJ1-2, with TRBD1 identical over 10 bases. V lost 7 bases to trimming and J lost 7 bases; unmatched junction nucleotides: 9. The CDR3 has 13 amino acids. CDR1 and CDR2 from the germline V gene are SQVTM and ANQGSEA.

This clonotype was recorded many times. The genes are TRBV20-1 and TRBJ2-3; D gene uncertain. The ends were cut back, 5 bases at V and 3 bases at J, with 9 bases in the middle. CDR3 length equals 12 residues. Germline CDR1 and CDR2: DFQATT and SNEGSKA (reference sequence). This CDR3 is CSALPPTDTQYF. The CDR3 DNA reads as TGCAGTGCTCTCCCGCCGACAGATACGCAGTATTTT.

This clonotype was detected once. J is TRBJ2-7 and V is TRBV9; D gene ambiguous. The CDR3 covers 15 residues. Trimming removed 0 bases from V and 3 bases from J, with 13 bases in between. CDR1 and CDR2 from the germline V gene are SGDLS and YYNGEE. The DNA for the CDR3 is TGTGCCAGCAGCGTAGGTAATGGAGCAGGCTACGAGCAGTACTTC. It codes for CASSVGNGAGYEQYF.

This sequence joins TRBV7-6 and TRBJ2-1; unclear D gene. CDR3 length: 12 amino acids. Germline V gene lookup returns CDR1 SGHVS and CDR2 FNYEAQ. The V end was cut by 4 bases, the J end by 9 bases, with 10 bases between. CDR3 in amino acids: CASSSVTSEQFF. CDR3 DNA: TGTGCCAGCAGCTCCGTTACAAGTGAGCAGTTCTTC. The full variable domain, with the rest looked up from reference TRBV7-6 and TRBJ2-1, is GAGVSQSPRYKVTKRGQDVALRCDPISGHVSLYWYRQALGQGPEFLTYFNYEAQQDKSGLPNDRFSAERPEGSISTLTIQRTEQRDSAMYRCASSSVTSEQFFGPGTRLTVL.

This chain joins TRBV4-1 and TRBJ1-6, with D perhaps TRBD1 (5 bases). Trimming left V 2 bases short and J 7 bases short, with 15 bases between. This CDR3 is built from 16 residues. The germline gives CDR1 MGHRA, CDR2 YSYEKL. This CDR3 reads CASSQYLSRVNSPLHF. The CDR3 DNA follows: TGCGCCAGCAGCCAATACCTATCCAGGGTGAATTCACCCCTCCACTTT.

This chain uses TRBV29-1 with TRBJ2-3, with TRBD2 matching over 10 bases. The CDR3 length is 14 residues. V dropped 2 bases and J dropped 3; count of bases not matched to a gene: 2. Germline V gene lookup returns CDR1 SQVTM and CDR2 ANQGSEA. The CDR3 nucleotides are TGCAGCGTTGAACTAGCGGGGGTTACAGATACGCAGTATTTT. It is translated as CSVELAGVTDTQYF.

This clonotype has more than one count but fewer than ten. The chain uses TRBV7-2 and TRBJ1-2; D remains unclear. Germline loops: CDR1 SGHTA, CDR2 FQGNSA. The CDR3 length is 12 residues. V was clipped by 8 bases and J by 5 bases, with 12 bases between them. CDR3 coding DNA: TGTGCCAGCTCGAGAACCCAATATGGCTACACCTTC. This translates into CASSRTQYGYTF.